This T cell receptor (beta chain) was sequenced during a study of T cell responses to AZD1222 COVID-19 vaccine. Study details: Analysis merged second doses at about 4 or about 12 weeks.

Profiled with immunoSEQ multiplex PCR; TCRdb holds only in-frame clones, not every one. Of around 170,000 clones listed, roughly 93% are singletons. In regard to this clone: Its target is not known.

V was pared by 5 bases and J by 0 bases, with 17 bases between. The CDR3 runs to 17 residues. Germline CDR1 WNHNN, CDR2 SYGVQD (reference sequence). Findings and caveats of the study: Females outnumbered males among donors, who were mostly white British; clonal diversity was possibly underestimated. AZD1222 recipients seropositive at baseline numbered only six or seven. Among spike-specific TCRs, nearly half reportedly target unmutated variant regions.

This chain joins TRBV10-1 and TRBJ2-1, with a possible D match to TRBD1 (6 bases). This TCR derives from an adult in good health. Sequencing was performed on peripheral blood, taken on day 0 of AZD1222 vaccination. The CDR3 DNA follows: TGCGCCAGCAGTAGGCGGACAGCCTTGAGCTCCTACAATGAGCAGTTCTTC. Encoded protein: CASSRRTALSSYNEQFF.